Listed here are 12 T cell receptor beta chains from one sample, sequenced in a study of blood T cell repertoires in COVID-19. TCRdb keeps only in-frame clones here, not all; method: immunoSEQ multiplex PCR. The sample contains 200,000 or so clones, more than 65% of which appear only once. The sequenced sample consisted of peripheral blood. Receptors were obtained from a middle-aged man who had recovered from COVID-19.

The chain employs TRBV18 and TRBJ2-5; D call uncertain. Germline-derived CDR1 and CDR2 are KGHSH and LQKENI. V was shortened by 3 bases and J by 0 bases, with 11 bases between the two germline ends. The CDR3 covers 15 residues. The CDR3 nucleotides are TGTGCCAGCTCACCGGCAGCGAGGTACCAAGAGACCCAGTACTTC. As protein: CASSPAARYQETQYF.

The genes are TRBV29-1 and TRBJ1-1; no definite D call. CDR1 and CDR2 from the germline V gene are SQVTM and ANQGSEA. CDR3 length: 14 residues. The ends were cut back, 7 bases at V and 2 bases at J, with 17 bases in the middle. CDR3 region: CSGAQRTENTEAFF. For the CDR3, the DNA is TGCAGCGGGGCCCAGCGGACGGAAAACACTGAAGCTTTCTTT.

The chain carries TRBV5-1 and TRBJ2-7; TRBD1 is a possible D gene (5 bases). Between the trimmed V and J ends, which lost 4 bases and 0 bases, there was a span of 11 bases. The CDR3 runs 14 residues. Germline V gene data show CDR1 as SGHRS and CDR2 as YFSETQ. The CDR3 sequence is CASSLRQSSYEQYF. The CDR3 coding sequence is TGCGCCAGCAGCCTACGACAGAGCTCCTACGAGCAGTACTTC.

The chain couples TRBV7-8 to TRBJ1-1, with D perhaps TRBD1 (6 bases). Per germline, CDR1 SGHVS and CDR2 FQNEAQ. The CDR3 loop spans 15 amino acids. V was trimmed by 0 bases and J by 3 bases, leaving 11 bases between them. Written as DNA, the CDR3 is TGTGCCAGCAGCTTAGCGGGGGGGCCGTACACTGAAGCTTTCTTT. This gives the protein CASSLAGGPYTEAFF.

The chain recombines TRBV4-1 with TRBJ1-4; 9 positions match TRBD1. The CDR3 extends over 19 amino acids. Trimming took 4 bases from V and 2 from J; bases not matched to a gene: 14. CDR1 is MGHRA and CDR2 is YSYEKL in the germline V gene. The CDR3 spells CASSRLPGTGSRTNEKLFF. CDR3 nucleotide sequence: TGCGCCAGCAGCCGCCTCCCCGGGACAGGGTCTCGCACTAATGAAAAACTGTTTTTT.

The genes are TRBV29-1 and TRBJ1-1, with 8 bases matching TRBD1. V trimming: 7 bases; J trimming: 0 bases; junction bases outside the gene matches: 7. Germline lookup yields CDR1 SQVTM and CDR2 ANQGSEA. The CDR3 has 14 residues. The CDR3 reads CSGWAGQVNTEAFF. The CDR3 bases are TGCAGCGGGTGGGCGGGACAGGTGAACACTGAAGCTTTCTTT.

The CDR3: CASSETGAYGYTF. The CDR3 DNA follows: TGCGCCAGCAGTGAGACAGGCGCCTATGGCTACACCTTC. The chain has TRBV10-1 and TRBJ1-2; possible D gene TRBD1, 5 bases. CDR1 is WNHNN, CDR2 SYGVQD, per germline (reference sequence). Trimming took off 2 bases at V and 4 bases at J, with 8 bases between the two ends. There are 13 residues in the CDR3.

This sequence joins TRBV27 and TRBJ2-7, with a possible D match to TRBD2 (6 bases). Trimming cost V 4 bases and J 0 bases, with 10 bases left between them. The CDR3 extends over 14 amino acids. CDR1 is MNHEY, CDR2 SMNVEV, per germline (reference sequence). CDR3 region: CASSWRGSSYEQYF. CDR3 nucleotides: TGTGCCAGCAGTTGGAGGGGCAGCTCCTACGAGCAGTACTTC.

This clone was counted a single time. This chain uses TRBV9 with TRBJ2-3, with D unresolved. The CDR3 runs to 14 residues. Trimming took 2 bases from V and 1 from J, leaving 8 bases between them. Germline CDR1 SGDLS, CDR2 YYNGEE. CDR3 amino acids: CASSVKGGTDTQYF. The DNA for the CDR3 is TGTGCCAGCAGCGTCAAAGGAGGCACAGATACGCAGTATTTT. The full variable domain, completed using reference TRBV9 and TRBJ2-3, is DSGVTQTPKHLITATGQRVTLRCSPRSGDLSVYWYQQSLDQGLQFLIQYYNGEERAKGNILERFSAQQFPDLHSELNLSSLELGDSALYFCASSVKGGTDTQYFGPGTRLTVL.

The CDR3 nucleotides read TGTGCCAGCAGTCCCAAGACTAGCGGGACCGCCGGGGAGCTGTTTTTT. This gives the protein CASSPKTSGTAGELFF. This sequence joins TRBV2 and TRBJ2-2, with 11 bases fitting TRBD2. Germline assignment: CDR1 SNHLY and CDR2 FYNNEI. Losses at the gene ends were 5 bases for V and 6 bases for J; bases not matched to a gene: 8. The CDR3 extends over 16 amino acids.

The V call is TRBV30, the J call TRBJ1-2; D unclear. Germline V gene data show CDR1 as GTSNPN and CDR2 as SVGIG (reference sequence). The length of the CDR3 is 14 residues. V shed 5 bases and J shed 2 bases, with 15 bases lying between them. CDR3 protein: CAWRGKGVNYGYTF. The CDR3, as DNA: TGTGCCTGGCGTGGAAAGGGAGTAAACTATGGCTACACCTTC.

The chain joins TRBV7-9 to TRBJ1-2; D is unresolved. Germline-derived CDR1 and CDR2 are SEHNR and FQNEAQ (reference sequence). The CDR3 length is 16 residues. V was cut by 2 bases and J by 5 bases, with 18 bases left in between. The CDR3 protein is CASSLLTGSRLYGYTF. CDR3 in DNA: TGTGCCAGCAGCTTACTAACCGGGTCAAGATTGTATGGCTACACCTTC.